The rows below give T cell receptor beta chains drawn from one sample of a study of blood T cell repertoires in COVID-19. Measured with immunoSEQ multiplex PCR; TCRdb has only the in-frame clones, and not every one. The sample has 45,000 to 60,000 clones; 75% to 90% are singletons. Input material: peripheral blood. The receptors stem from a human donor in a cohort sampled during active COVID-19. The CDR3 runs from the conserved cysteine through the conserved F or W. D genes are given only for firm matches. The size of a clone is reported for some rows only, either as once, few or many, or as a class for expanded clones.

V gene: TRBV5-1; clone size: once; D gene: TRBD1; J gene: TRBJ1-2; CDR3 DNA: TGCGCCAGCAGCCTGGACAGGGCCGATGGCTACACCTTC; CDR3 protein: CASSLDRADGYTF
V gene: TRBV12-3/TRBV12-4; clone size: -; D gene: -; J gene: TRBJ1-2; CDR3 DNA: TGTGCCAGCAGTTCCGACAGGAGGAGTGGCTACACCTTC; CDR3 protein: CASSSDRRSGYTF
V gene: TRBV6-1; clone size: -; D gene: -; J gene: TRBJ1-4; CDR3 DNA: TGTGCCAGCAGTGAAGGGGCGGGAGAGAATGAAAAACTGTTTTTT; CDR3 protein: CASSEGAGENEKLFF
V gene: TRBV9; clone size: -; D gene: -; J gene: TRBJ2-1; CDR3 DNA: TGTGCCAGCAGCGAACGGACAGCGCCCTACAATGAGCAGTTCTTC; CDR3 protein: CASSERTAPYNEQFF
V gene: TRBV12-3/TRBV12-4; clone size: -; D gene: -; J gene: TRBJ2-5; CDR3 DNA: TGTGCCAGCAGTTTCGGAGAGACCCAGTACTTC; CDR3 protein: CASSFGETQYF
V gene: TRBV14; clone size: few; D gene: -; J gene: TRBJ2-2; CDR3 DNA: TGTGCCAGCAGCCAAGCAGGCGCCAGGGTACTGTTTTTT; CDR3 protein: CASSQAGARVLFF
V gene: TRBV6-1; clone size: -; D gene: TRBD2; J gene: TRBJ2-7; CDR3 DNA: TGTGCCAGCAGTAAAGCGACTAGCGGCTTATCCGAGCAGTACTTC; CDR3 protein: CASSKATSGLSEQYF
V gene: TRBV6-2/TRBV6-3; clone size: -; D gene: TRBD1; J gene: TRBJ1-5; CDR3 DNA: TGTGCCAGCAGTTCCTATAACCAGGGGGTTTATAGCAATCAGCCCCAGCATTTT; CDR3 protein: CASSSYNQGVYSNQPQHF
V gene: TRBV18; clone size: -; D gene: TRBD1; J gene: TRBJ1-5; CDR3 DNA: TGTGCCAGCTCACCACCAGGACAGGGCAATCAGCCCCAGCATTTT; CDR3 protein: CASSPPGQGNQPQHF
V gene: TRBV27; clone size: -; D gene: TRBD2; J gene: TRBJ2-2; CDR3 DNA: TGTGCCAGCAGCGGACTAGCGGGAGTTGCCGGGGAGCTGTTTTTT; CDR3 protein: CASSGLAGVAGELFF
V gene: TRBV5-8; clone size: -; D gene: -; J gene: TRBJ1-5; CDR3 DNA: TGTGCCAGCAGCTTCAGAGGTCAGCCCCAGCATTTT; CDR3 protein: CASSFRGQPQHF
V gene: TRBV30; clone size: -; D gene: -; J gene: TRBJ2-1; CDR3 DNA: TGTGCCTGGGGCCCGTCCGACGGGAGAATTCAGTTCTTC; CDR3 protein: CAWGPSDGRIQFF
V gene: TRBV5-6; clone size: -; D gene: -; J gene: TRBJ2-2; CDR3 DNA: TGTGCCAGCAGCTTGGGGGCCGAGAGCGGGGAGCTGTTTTTT; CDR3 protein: CASSLGAESGELFF
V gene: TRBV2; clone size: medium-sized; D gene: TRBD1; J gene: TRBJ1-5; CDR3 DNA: TGTGCCAGCAGGGGACAGGGTCAGGACCAGCCCCAGCATTTT; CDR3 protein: CASRGQGQDQPQHF
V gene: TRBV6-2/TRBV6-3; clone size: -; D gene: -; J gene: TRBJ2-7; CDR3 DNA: TGTGCCAGCAGTTACTCGAGACAGTTTCGCTACGAGCAGTACTTC; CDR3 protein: CASSYSRQFRYEQYF
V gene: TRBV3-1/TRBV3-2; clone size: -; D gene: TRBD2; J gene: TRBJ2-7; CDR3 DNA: TGTGCCAGCAGCCAAATTAGCGGGAGGGCGGTTCACGAGCAGTACTTC; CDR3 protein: CASSQISGRAVHEQYF
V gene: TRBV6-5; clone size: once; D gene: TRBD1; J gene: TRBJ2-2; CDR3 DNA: TGTGCCAGCAGTTACTCTCCAGGGGGCACCGGGGAGCTGTTTTTT; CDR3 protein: CASSYSPGGTGELFF
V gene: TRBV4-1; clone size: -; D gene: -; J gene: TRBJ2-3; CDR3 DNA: TGCGCCAGCAGCCAAACATATTCCCCAGATACGCAGTATTTT; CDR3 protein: CASSQTYSPDTQYF
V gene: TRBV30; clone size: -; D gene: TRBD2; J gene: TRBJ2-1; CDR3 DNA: TGTGCCTGGAGTGACCGCCGACTAGCGGGAGGTCGTGAGCAGTTCTTC; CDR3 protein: CAWSDRRLAGGREQFF
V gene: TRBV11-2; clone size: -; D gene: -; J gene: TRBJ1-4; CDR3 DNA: TGTGCCAGCAGTCGCGGGGGCGCCGGGGAAAAACTGTTTTTT; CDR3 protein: CASSRGGAGEKLFF
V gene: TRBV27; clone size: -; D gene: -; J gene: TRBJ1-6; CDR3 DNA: TGTGCCAGCAGTTTATATCCCCCAGACAGTGCCACTATCTATAATTCACCCCTCCACTTT; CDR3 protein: CASSLYPPDSATIYNSPLHF
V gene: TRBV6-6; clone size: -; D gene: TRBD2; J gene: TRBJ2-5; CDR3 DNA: TGTGCCAGCAGAGAAAATAGCGGGGGGGCATGGGAGACCCAGTACTTC; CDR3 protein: CASRENSGGAWETQYF
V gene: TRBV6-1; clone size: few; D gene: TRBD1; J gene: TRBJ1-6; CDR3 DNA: TGTGCCAGCAGTGAAGTTGGAGGGGACAGTAGTTCACCCCTCCACTTT; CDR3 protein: CASSEVGGDSSSPLHF
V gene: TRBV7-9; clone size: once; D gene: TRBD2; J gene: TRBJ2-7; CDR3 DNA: TGTGCCAGCAGCGCCGGGACTAGCGGGACTTACGAGCAGTACTTC; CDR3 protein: CASSAGTSGTYEQYF
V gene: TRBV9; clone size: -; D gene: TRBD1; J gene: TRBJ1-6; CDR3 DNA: TGTGCCAGCAGCGGGACAGGGGCCCCCTATAATTCACCCCTCCACTTT; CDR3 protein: CASSGTGAPYNSPLHF
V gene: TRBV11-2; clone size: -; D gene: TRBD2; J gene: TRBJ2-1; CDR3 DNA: TGTGCCAGCAGCCCCGACGGACTAGCGTATAATGAGCAGTTCTTC; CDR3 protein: CASSPDGLAYNEQFF
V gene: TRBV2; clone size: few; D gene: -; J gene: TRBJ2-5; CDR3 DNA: TGTGCCAGCGGGCCTCAAGAGACCCAGTACTTC; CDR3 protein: CASGPQETQYF
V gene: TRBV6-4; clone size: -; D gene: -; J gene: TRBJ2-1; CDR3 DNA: TGTGCCAGCAGCGCCAAGGAGAGCGTCAATGAGCAGTTCTTC; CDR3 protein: CASSAKESVNEQFF